These 30 T cell receptor beta chains came from one sample sequenced in a study of beta chain features in type 1 diabetes. The study, taken as a whole, reports: Type 1 diabetes patients showed a moderate but significant shortening of TCRB CDR3s in all four CD4+ subsets.

Antigen specificity for these receptors is unknown. The isolated RNA, all of it, was reverse transcribed, so expressed TCRB transcripts were what got sequenced. The table came from immunoSEQ multiplex PCR; TCRdb's copy has only in-frame clones and leaves some out. The table lists over 40,000 clones, around 70% of them singletons. Sequenced material: Tregs from blood. These receptors were collected from a woman aged 18-30 years with type 1 diabetes.

This rearrangement joins TRBV23-1 to TRBJ1-2, with TRBD1 matching 9 bases. TRBV23-1 is given ORF status, its function remaining uncertain. V dropped 4 bases and J dropped 5; count of bases not matched to a gene: 5. This CDR3 is 14 amino acids long. The CDR3 sequence is CASSRDRVGYGYTF. DNA of the CDR3: TGCGCCAGCAGTCGGGACAGGGTGGGATATGGCTACACCTTC.

The genes are TRBV5-1 and TRBJ2-7; a possible D gene is TRBD2 (5 bases). This CDR3 region has 16 residues. Germline V gene sequence: CDR1 SGHRS, CDR2 YFSETQ. The V gene lost 1 base and the J gene lost 5 bases, with 19 bases spanning the gap. The CDR3 region is CASSLMTRAGYDEQYF. The CDR3 DNA reads TGCGCCAGCAGCTTGATGACCCGGGCGGGCTATGACGAGCAGTACTTC. The full variable domain, rest sourced from reference TRBV5-1 and TRBJ2-7, is KAGVTQTPRYLIKTRGQQVTLSCSPISGHRSVSWYQQTPGQGLQFLFEYFSETQRNKGNFPGRFSGRQFSNSRSEMNVSTLELGDSALYLCASSLMTRAGYDEQYFGPGTRLTVT.

There are a few counts of this clone. CDR3 amino acids: CASSEVGGSSYGYTF. The CDR3 DNA sequence: TGTGCCAGCAGTGAAGTCGGGGGTAGTAGCTATGGCTACACCTTC. V usage is TRBV6-1 and J usage is TRBJ1-2; TRBD1 might be the D (5 bases). The CDR3 length is 15 residues. The germline V and J ends were trimmed by 1 base and 4 bases, with 13 bases remaining between them. In germline, CDR1 is MNHNS, CDR2 SASEGT.

Only one count was recorded for this clone. The gene calls are TRBV5-1 and TRBJ2-3; D unclear. V was clipped by 4 bases and J by 6 bases, with 15 bases between them. Germline V gene lookup returns CDR1 SGHRS and CDR2 YFSETQ. The CDR3 covers 14 residues. Written as DNA, the CDR3 is TGCGCCAGCAGCCTTAACCCCGGCAGGGATACGCAGTATTTT. As protein: CASSLNPGRDTQYF.

This rearrangement joins TRBV18 to TRBJ1-1; possibly TRBD1 for D (5 bases). Germline loops: CDR1 KGHSH, CDR2 LQKENI. Trimming pared 2 bases from V and 0 bases from J, leaving 7 bases between. There are 14 residues in the CDR3. For the CDR3, the DNA is TGTGCCAGCTCACCAACAGGTTTGAACACTGAAGCTTTCTTT. Translated: CASSPTGLNTEAFF. Full variable domain (rest looked up from reference TRBV18 and TRBJ1-1): NAGVMQNPRHLVRRRGQEARLRCSPMKGHSHVYWYRQLPEEGLKFMVYLQKENIIDESGMPKERFSAEFPKEGPSILRIQQVVRGDSAAYFCASSPTGLNTEAFFGQGTRLTVV.

This chain connects TRBV6-6 to TRBJ2-3; 7 bases agree with TRBD2. The germline V gene has CDR1 MNHNY and CDR2 SVGAGI (reference sequence). CDR3 length equals 14 residues. Trimming cost V 5 bases and J 10 bases; bases outside gene matches: 12. This chain's CDR3 is CASSRGERNGAQYF. CDR3 bases: TGTGCCAGCAGTCGGGGGGAGCGTAATGGGGCGCAGTATTTT.

This clone came up a few times. This chain joins TRBV29-1 and TRBJ2-5; 11 nucleotides agree with TRBD2. The ends lost 4 bases at V and 5 bases at J; junction bases unmatched: 3. This CDR3 region has 13 residues. The germline V gene has CDR1 SQVTM and CDR2 ANQGSEA. The CDR3 nucleotides are TGCAGCGTTGCTGTAGCGGGAGGGGAGACCCAGTACTTC. This sequence encodes CSVAVAGGETQYF.

This clone was seen a few times. The J gene is TRBJ2-7, the V gene TRBV5-1; no clear D gene. V lost 2 bases, J lost 5 bases, and 8 bases lay in between. This CDR3 is 12 amino acids long. Germline CDR1 SGHRS, CDR2 YFSETQ. CDR3 loop: CASSFGLDEQYF. The CDR3 DNA reads TGCGCCAGCAGCTTCGGGTTGGACGAGCAGTACTTC.

This clone appeared once. The rearrangement joins TRBV23-1 to TRBJ2-7; TRBD2 aligns across 14 bases. TRBV23-1 is an ORF; its function is uncertain. J was trimmed by 5 bases and V by 0 bases; bases with no gene match: 3. The CDR3 has 16 residues. DNA for the CDR3: TGCGCCAGCAGTCAATCTGGGACTAGCGGGAGTGACGAGCAGTACTTC. It codes for CASSQSGTSGSDEQYF.

The rearrangement uses TRBV28 and TRBJ2-1, with 11 bases aligning to TRBD2. The CDR3 is made up of 15 amino acids. From germline, CDR1 is MDHEN and CDR2 SYDVKM. Germline trimming cut 5 bases from V and 9 bases from J; bases unmatched to any gene: 9. This chain's CDR3 is CASSTSGRLPIEQFF. The DNA of the CDR3 is TGTGCCAGCAGTACTAGCGGGAGACTTCCGATTGAGCAGTTCTTC.

The V call is TRBV27, the J call TRBJ2-1, with 9 bases that match TRBD2. The J segment lost 4 bases and the V segment lost 5 bases, leaving 12 bases of the junction unmatched. Germline lookup yields CDR1 MNHEY and CDR2 SMNVEV (reference sequence). The CDR3 runs to 17 residues. The CDR3 DNA is TGTGCCAGCAGTCCCCTTTTTGGACTAGCGTCGTACAATGAGCAGTTCTTC. Translated: CASSPLFGLASYNEQFF.

CDR3 nucleotides: TGTGCCAGCAGTTACTCCCGGACAGGGAACGACTATGGCTACACCTTC. This encodes CASSYSRTGNDYGYTF. V and J are TRBV6-5 and TRBJ1-2; TRBD1 matches at 8 bases. The length of the CDR3 is 16 residues. Germline loops: CDR1 MNHEY, CDR2 SVGAGI. V lost 0 bases, J lost 3 bases, and 6 bases stayed unmatched.

This chain links TRBV5-1 with TRBJ2-1; maybe TRBD2 (6 bases). The germline CDR1 and CDR2 sequences are SGHRS and YFSETQ. Trimming left V 0 bases short and J 8 bases short, with 12 bases between. The CDR3 loop spans 14 amino acids. The CDR3 spells CASSLALGGDEQFF. In DNA, the CDR3 is TGCGCCAGCAGCTTGGCCCTGGGAGGAGATGAGCAGTTCTTC.

There are a few counts of this clone. The CDR3 DNA reads as TGTGCCAGCTCACCACTCGGGCAAGCGGCCCAGTACTTC. This gives the protein CASSPLGQAAQYF. V gene TRBV18 combines with J gene TRBJ2-5, with D tentatively TRBD2 (5 bases). The CDR3 extends over 13 amino acids. V was cut by 1 base and J by 9 bases, with 12 bases left in between. Germline V gene data show CDR1 as KGHSH and CDR2 as LQKENI.

The chain joins TRBV7-9 to TRBJ2-5; D ambiguous. V lost 2 bases to trimming and J lost 4 bases, with 11 bases between them. This CDR3 spans 14 amino acids. Per the germline V gene, CDR1 is SEHNR and CDR2 is FQNEAQ (reference sequence). The CDR3 region has the DNA TGTGCCAGCAGCTTAAATGGCCGAGGAGAGACCCAGTACTTC. This sequence encodes CASSLNGRGETQYF. The variable domain in full, completed from reference TRBV7-9 and TRBJ2-5, reads DTGVSQNPRHKITKRGQNVTFRCDPISEHNRLYWYRQTLGQGPEFLTYFQNEAQLEKSRLLSDRFSAERPKGSFSTLEIQRTEQGDSAMYLCASSLNGRGETQYFGPGTRLLVL.

The CDR3 spells CASSPGSGGAGTQYF. CDR3 bases: TGTGCCAGCAGCCCGGGATCCGGGGGGGCGGGTACGCAGTATTTT. This chain links TRBV7-2 with TRBJ2-3; 8 nucleotides agree with TRBD2. CDR3 length equals 15 residues. Trimming removed 5 bases from V and 8 bases from J; junction bases left unmatched: 12. Germline V gives CDR1 SGHTA, CDR2 FQGNSA.

In this sample, this clone turned up a few times. The gene calls are TRBV29-1 and TRBJ1-4; D uncertain. The V end was cut by 4 bases, the J end by 10 bases, with 19 bases between. In germline, CDR1 is SQVTM, CDR2 ANQGSEA. The CDR3 consists of 14 residues. The CDR3 nucleotides read TGCAGCGTTGTGGGCCGGATGACGGCGGGAAAACTGTTTTTT. Encoded protein: CSVVGRMTAGKLFF.

The rearrangement joins TRBV5-4 to TRBJ2-4; D may be TRBD2 (6 bases). CDR1 and CDR2 (germline): SGHNT, YYREEE (reference sequence). The V end lost 10 bases, the J end lost 3 bases, and 11 bases lay between the germline ends. This CDR3 is built from 12 residues. Written as DNA, the CDR3 is TGTGCCGTGGGACTTGGCAAAAACATTCAGTACTTC. It is translated as CAVGLGKNIQYF.

The rearrangement uses TRBV5-4 and TRBJ2-1; TRBD2 matches at 8 bases. The CDR3 covers 15 residues. V lost 6 bases to trimming and J lost 2 bases; unmatched junction nucleotides: 7. Germline CDR1 is SGHNT and CDR2 is YYREEE (reference sequence). This CDR3 reads CASTLAGGAYNEQFF. CDR3 in DNA: TGTGCCAGCACCCTCGCGGGGGGCGCCTACAATGAGCAGTTCTTC.

The gene calls are TRBV5-1 and TRBJ2-5; TRBD1 agrees at 11 bases. The J call could be wrong; TRBJ2-7 is a better fit for the DNA end. CDR3 length: 16 amino acids. Germline V lookup: CDR1 SGHRS, CDR2 YFSETQ. The CDR3 DNA reads as TGCGCCAGCAGCGGAAGGGACAGGGGGTCCAGTGACGAGCAGTACTTC. It yields the protein CASSGRDRGSSDEQYF.

The J gene is TRBJ2-7, the V gene TRBV5-1; 10 bases line up with TRBD1. The V and J ends lost 0 bases and 3 bases, in that order; junction bases with no gene match: 3. The CDR3 spans 15 residues. Germline V gives CDR1 SGHRS, CDR2 YFSETQ. The CDR3 spells CASSLAGTGVYEQYF. CDR3 coding DNA: TGCGCCAGCAGCTTGGCCGGGACAGGGGTCTACGAGCAGTACTTC.

The CDR3 DNA is TGCGCCAGCAGCCCTCCCTGGGGACAAGACACCGGGGAGCTGTTTTTT. Amino acids: CASSPPWGQDTGELFF. The J gene is TRBJ2-2, the V gene TRBV4-3; TRBD1 might be the D (6 bases). CDR3 length: 16 residues. V was clipped by 4 bases and J by 3 bases, with 15 bases between them. CDR1 is LGHNA and CDR2 is YSLEER in the germline V gene.

By proportion, this clone is medium-sized. V is TRBV19 and J is TRBJ1-5; D unclear. V was shortened by 9 bases and J by 4 bases, with 16 bases between the two germline ends. Germline V gives CDR1 LNHDA, CDR2 SQIVND (reference sequence). CDR3 size: 14 residues. CDR3 in DNA: TGTGCCAGCGGGAGGGAGGGTCGGAATCAGCCCCAGCATTTT. Translated: CASGREGRNQPQHF.

V usage is TRBV7-2 and J usage is TRBJ1-1, with D perhaps TRBD1 (5 bases). Germline V gene sequence: CDR1 SGHTA, CDR2 FQGNSA. V was shortened by 1 base and J by 7 bases, with 13 bases between the two germline ends. This CDR3 has 14 amino acids. As DNA, the CDR3 is TGTGCCAGCAGCTTAGACCGACAGCTACATGAAGCTTTCTTT. Translated, it gives CASSLDRQLHEAFF. The full variable domain, rest sourced from reference TRBV7-2 and TRBJ1-1, is GAGVSQSPSNKVTEKGKDVELRCDPISGHTALYWYRQSLGQGLEFLIYFQGNSAPDKSGLPSDRFSAERTGGSVSTLTIQRTQQEDSAVYLCASSLDRQLHEAFFGQGTRLTVV.

The J gene is TRBJ2-3, the V gene TRBV5-1; 9 bases match TRBD1. The CDR3 consists of 17 residues. Germline assignment: CDR1 SGHRS and CDR2 YFSETQ. V trimming: 1 base; J trimming: 0 bases; junction bases outside the gene matches: 6. CDR3 in amino acids: CASSLRAGTGSTDTQYF. CDR3 DNA sequence: TGCGCCAGCAGCTTGAGGGCCGGGACAGGGAGCACAGATACGCAGTATTTT.

This clone has only a few counts. The rearrangement uses TRBV20-1 and TRBJ2-3; D call uncertain. V lost 6 bases, J lost 6 bases, and 10 bases lay in between. CDR3 length equals 11 residues. Germline V CDR1 and CDR2: DFQATT, SNEGSKA (reference sequence). In nucleotides, the CDR3 is TGCAGTGCCCCAAGGAGCGATACGCAGTATTTT. This sequence encodes CSAPRSDTQYF.

This chain joins TRBV27 and TRBJ2-7; 7 bases align to TRBD2. V lost 6 bases and J lost 12; bases outside the gene matches: 14. Germline V gene data show CDR1 as MNHEY and CDR2 as SMNVEV (reference sequence). The CDR3 runs to 13 residues. The CDR3 sequence: CASRAQGGSLSYF. CDR3 nucleotides: TGTGCCAGCAGGGCGCAGGGCGGGAGTTTGTCGTACTTC.

The chain uses TRBV7-9 and TRBJ2-4; D may be TRBD1 (5 bases). Germline V lookup: CDR1 SEHNR, CDR2 FQNEAQ (reference sequence). The ends were cut back, 3 bases at V and 1 base at J, with 16 bases in the middle. The CDR3 consists of 17 residues. The CDR3 loop reads CASSFPQAGKAKNIQYF. CDR3 DNA: TGTGCCAGCAGCTTTCCCCAGGCAGGGAAGGCCAAAAACATTCAGTACTTC.

This chain joins TRBV7-2 and TRBJ2-7; D is perhaps TRBD1 (6 bases). Trimming shortened V by 3 bases and J by 2 bases, and 17 bases separated the two germline ends. Germline V lookup: CDR1 SGHTA, CDR2 FQGNSA. The CDR3 extends over 16 amino acids. CDR3 sequence (DNA): TGTGCCAGCAGCTTGGGACCCGGGACAAATCCCTACGAGCAGTACTTC. Translating gives CASSLGPGTNPYEQYF.

The J gene is TRBJ2-7, the V gene TRBV28, with TRBD1 matching 9 bases. Germline V gene sequence: CDR1 MDHEN, CDR2 SYDVKM. The CDR3 length is 15 residues. V trimming: 0 bases; J trimming: 3 bases; junction bases outside the gene matches: 3. The CDR3 nucleotides are TGTGCCAGCAGTTTATGGACAGGGGGATACTACGAGCAGTACTTC. It encodes CASSLWTGGYYEQYF.